These T cell receptor beta chains were read from a single sample in a study of OX40 agonist ivuxolimab in advanced cancers. The data were produced by immunoSEQ multiplex PCR, yet TCRdb's version contains in-frame clones alone and is incomplete. The table shows more than 25,000 clones, with 80% to 85% occurring only once. The sample consisted of CD4+ or CD8+ T cells sorted from blood, taken in a trial of the OX40 agonist ivuxolimab. The receptors here all came from an adult with an advanced solid tumor such as melanoma, head and neck, liver or kidney cancer. Both conserved end residues are part of each CDR3. The order of the fields is D gene, CDR3 length, clone size, V gene, J gene, CDR3 protein, CDR3 DNA. D genes are given only for firm matches. The size of a clone is reported for some rows only, either as once, few or many, or as a class for expanded clones.

>TRBD2|18|-|TRBV28|TRBJ2-4
CASSETSGRAMAKNIQYF
TGTGCCAGCTCTGAGACTAGCGGGAGGGCCATGGCCAAAAACATTCAGTACTTC
>TRBD2|16|-|TRBV6-4|TRBJ2-1
CASSPTSGGSYNEQFF
TGTGCCAGCAGTCCCACTAGCGGGGGTTCCTACAATGAGCAGTTCTTC
>-|12|once|TRBV12-5|TRBJ1-2
CASGFVGGGYTF
TGTGCTAGTGGTTTCGTCGGAGGAGGCTACACCTTC
>TRBD1|15|-|TRBV19|TRBJ1-2
CASSTTGENFYGYTF
TGTGCCAGTAGTACGACAGGGGAAAATTTCTATGGCTACACCTTC
>TRBD1|13|-|TRBV5-5|TRBJ1-2
CASSSGGVYGYTF
TGTGCCAGCAGCTCAGGGGGCGTCTATGGCTACACCTTC
>-|15|-|TRBV7-3|TRBJ1-3
CASSPRVGAGNTIYF
TGTGCCAGCAGCCCCCGTGTGGGAGCTGGAAACACCATATATTTT
>TRBD2|15|-|TRBV30|TRBJ2-1
CAWSILAGGYNEQFF
TGTGCCTGGAGCATACTAGCGGGAGGGTACAATGAGCAGTTCTTC
>-|14|-|TRBV7-8|TRBJ2-7
CASSPGQNSYEQYF
TGTGCCAGCAGCCCCGGACAGAACTCCTACGAGCAGTACTTC
>TRBD2|15|-|TRBV19|TRBJ2-1
CASSITAGGWNEQFF
TGTGCCAGTAGTATTACGGCGGGAGGGTGGAATGAGCAGTTCTTC
>-|14|-|TRBV28|TRBJ2-5
CASSSSLWFGDQYF
TGTGCCAGCAGTTCCTCACTCTGGTTTGGGGACCAGTACTTC
>TRBD1|11|-|TRBV30|TRBJ2-1
CAWRRDSPEFF
TGTGCCTGGAGACGGGACAGCCCGGAGTTCTTC
>-|13|-|TRBV28|TRBJ2-7
CASSLIDSYEQYF
TGTGCCAGCAGTTTGATAGACAGCTACGAGCAGTACTTC
>-|15|-|TRBV4-1|TRBJ1-5
CASSQAPDSNQPQHF
TGCGCCAGCAGCCAAGCGCCAGATAGCAATCAGCCCCAGCATTTT
>TRBD2|16|-|TRBV4-1|TRBJ2-7
CASSQEGGTSGYEQYF
TGCGCCAGCAGCCAAGAAGGGGGGACTAGCGGGTACGAGCAGTACTTC
>-|11|-|TRBV7-2|TRBJ2-1
CASSRKDEQFF
TGTGCCAGCAGCCGAAAGGATGAGCAGTTCTTC
>TRBD1|14|-|TRBV6-5|TRBJ1-1
CASSLRQGGTEAFF
TGTGCCAGCAGTCTCCGGCAGGGGGGCACTGAAGCTTTCTTT
>TRBD1|14|-|TRBV27|TRBJ2-7
CASSYVQGAGEQYF
TGTGCCAGCAGTTATGTACAGGGGGCTGGCGAGCAGTACTTC
>TRBD2|15|few|TRBV7-3|TRBJ2-3
CASSLTGGKTDTQYF
TGTGCCAGCAGCTTGACGGGGGGGAAAACAGATACGCAGTATTTT
>-|14|-|TRBV15|TRBJ1-4
CATSLAAGNEKLFF
TGTGCCACCAGCCTAGCGGCTGGAAACGAAAAACTGTTTTTT
>TRBD2|19|-|TRBV27|TRBJ2-1
CASSLRGLAGGATYNEQFF
TGTGCCAGCAGTTTAAGGGGACTAGCGGGAGGGGCGACCTACAATGAGCAGTTCTTC
>TRBD2|15|-|TRBV19|TRBJ2-7
CASSFTGTRAYEQYF
TGTGCCAGTAGTTTCACCGGGACTAGAGCCTACGAGCAGTACTTC
>-|16|-|TRBV6-5|TRBJ2-7
CASSYTGATTEAEQYF
TGTGCCAGCAGTTACACCGGCGCGACTACCGAAGCCGAGCAGTACTTC